This T cell receptor (beta chain) was recorded in a study of T-cell reconstitution after alpha-beta-depleted transplantation in children. Unique molecular identifiers tagged the TCRbeta library. TCRdb analysed the PCR reads with MiXCR anew, one entry per CDR3 protein. The repertoire holds some 830,000 distinct CDR3 sequences, with under 20% as singletons. Germline V gene sequence: CDR1 SNHLY, CDR2 FYNNEI. The CDR3 consists of 14 residues. Trimming at V came to 4 bases and at J to 4 bases, leaving 6 bases not matched to a gene. This rearrangement joins TRBV2 to TRBJ1-1; TRBD1 matches 7 bases. This TCR was sampled from a male patient between 5 and 17 years old who had a stem cell transplant for acute lymphoblastic leukemia, so the T cells may come from the graft donor. The sample consisted of PBMCs, mostly from graft donor cells, taken 360 days after TCRalphabeta/CD19-depleted stem cell transplant. The CDR3 sequence: CASSGTGLRTEAFF. The CDR3 DNA reads TGTGCCAGCAGTGGGACAGGTCTCCGCACTGAAGCTTTCTTT.